Listed below are T cell receptor beta chains from one sample, sequenced in a study of CD4 T cells in relation to SARS-CoV-2 and coronaviruses. The antigens these receptors bind are not known. Using immunoSEQ multiplex PCR, the repertoire was profiled, and TCRdb retains in-frame clones only, with some absent. There are tens of thousands of clones in the sample; over 70% occur only once, and approximately 2.8% lies in the top ten. The sequenced sample consisted of memory CD4+ T cells from PBMCs, cultured in vitro. The receptors were gathered from an adult with COVID-19. Both conserved end residues are part of each CDR3. Fields, in order: D gene, clone size, V gene, J gene, CDR3 DNA, CDR3 protein. A D gene is named only where the DNA matches it firmly. Not all rows give a size; the values are once, few, many and, for expanded clones, a class.

D gene: TRBD1
clone size: NA
V gene: TRBV5-6
J gene: TRBJ1-4
CDR3 DNA: TGTGCCAGCAGCGGAGGGACAGGGAGGATGTCAACTAATGAAAAACTGTTTTTT
CDR3 protein: CASSGGTGRMSTNEKLFF

D gene: NA
clone size: few
V gene: TRBV5-1
J gene: TRBJ1-3
CDR3 DNA: TGCGCCAGCAGCCCCCTATCTGGGAGCTCTGGAAACACCATATATTTT
CDR3 protein: CASSPLSGSSGNTIYF

D gene: NA
clone size: NA
V gene: TRBV29-1
J gene: TRBJ2-5
CDR3 DNA: TGCAGCGTTGAAAGTCGGGGCAGGGGCAGAGAGACCCAGTACTTC
CDR3 protein: CSVESRGRGRETQYF

D gene: TRBD2
clone size: NA
V gene: TRBV5-1
J gene: TRBJ2-3
CDR3 DNA: TGCGCCAGCAGCTCGACTAGCGGGTCCACAGATACGCAGTATTTT
CDR3 protein: CASSSTSGSTDTQYF

D gene: NA
clone size: NA
V gene: TRBV9
J gene: TRBJ2-3
CDR3 DNA: TGTGCCAGCAGCGTAGCCCCCTCCACAGATACGCAGTATTTT
CDR3 protein: CASSVAPSTDTQYF

D gene: NA
clone size: NA
V gene: TRBV27
J gene: TRBJ1-4
CDR3 DNA: TGTGCCAGCAGTTTAAGCAGGGGAGCAACTAATGAAAAACTGTTTTTT
CDR3 protein: CASSLSRGATNEKLFF

D gene: NA
clone size: NA
V gene: TRBV30
J gene: TRBJ2-2
CDR3 DNA: TGTGCCTGGAGGTCCTTTGCGGCTACGAACACCGGGGAGCTGTTTTTT
CDR3 protein: CAWRSFAATNTGELFF

D gene: TRBD2
clone size: few
V gene: TRBV7-3
J gene: TRBJ2-1
CDR3 DNA: TGTGCCAGCAGCTTAAATCCTAGCGGGAATACCTACAATGAGCAGTTCTTC
CDR3 protein: CASSLNPSGNTYNEQFF

D gene: TRBD2
clone size: NA
V gene: TRBV7-9
J gene: TRBJ2-7
CDR3 DNA: TGTGCCAGCAGCTGGACTAGCGGGAGGGCCGTGGGATCCTACGAGCAGTACTTC
CDR3 protein: CASSWTSGRAVGSYEQYF

D gene: NA
clone size: NA
V gene: TRBV10-3
J gene: TRBJ2-1
CDR3 DNA: TGTGCCATCGGAATGACGGGCGATGAGCAGTTCTTC
CDR3 protein: CAIGMTGDEQFF

D gene: NA
clone size: NA
V gene: TRBV5-1
J gene: TRBJ2-1
CDR3 DNA: TGCGCCAGCAGCCTTGCTATCTCTCACGAGCAGTTCTTC
CDR3 protein: CASSLAISHEQFF

D gene: TRBD1
clone size: NA
V gene: TRBV28
J gene: TRBJ2-5
CDR3 DNA: TGTGCCAGCAGTTTATCTTGGGACAGGGTCTGGGAGACCCAGTACTTC
CDR3 protein: CASSLSWDRVWETQYF

D gene: TRBD1
clone size: NA
V gene: TRBV28
J gene: TRBJ2-7
CDR3 DNA: TGTGCCAGCAGTTTGGCCGGACAGGGTGGTCGCGAGCAGTACTTC
CDR3 protein: CASSLAGQGGREQYF

D gene: TRBD1
clone size: few
V gene: TRBV28
J gene: TRBJ1-4
CDR3 DNA: TGTGCCAGCAGAGCGGGACAGGGGGATTGGGGACTGTTTTTT
CDR3 protein: CASRAGQGDWGLFF

D gene: NA
clone size: NA
V gene: TRBV25-1
J gene: TRBJ1-4
CDR3 DNA: TGTGCCAGCAGTGGAATCAGGGGAGGGACCGAAAAACTGTTTTTT
CDR3 protein: CASSGIRGGTEKLFF

D gene: TRBD2
clone size: NA
V gene: TRBV5-4
J gene: TRBJ2-5
CDR3 DNA: TGTGCCAGCAGCTTGGATGGCGGGAGGCCAGAGACCCAGTACTTC
CDR3 protein: CASSLDGGRPETQYF

D gene: NA
clone size: NA
V gene: TRBV3-1/TRBV3-2
J gene: TRBJ2-5
CDR3 DNA: TGTGCCAGCAGCCAAGACTCCTGGGAGACCCAGTACTTC
CDR3 protein: CASSQDSWETQYF